Described below is a single TCR beta chain sequence and its context. What it recognizes is unknown. The data stem from a study of shared clonotypes between healthy human individuals. Broader study findings: Naive subsets typically showed greater estimated richness than memory subsets. Sequencing of the sorted subsets was shown by rarefaction to be incomplete despite large depth. Relative to their counterparts shared across all four donors, non-shared clonotypes exhibited diminished generation probabilities.

The method was immunoSEQ multiplex PCR; TCRdb's version includes in-frame clones alone and lacks a portion of them. The sample records over 1.5 million clones, nearly 99% being singletons. The CDR3 loop spans 14 amino acids. From germline, CDR1 is SGHTA and CDR2 FQGNSA. V lost 5 bases, J lost 7 bases, and 18 bases lay in between. From CD4+ cells came CD45RA+ naive and CD45RA-negative memory subsets. The source is a man aged 25-45 years in good health. Material for sequencing was naive CD4+ T cells sorted from blood. Specified subset: CD45RA+ positively selected. The V gene is TRBV7-2, the J gene TRBJ2-7; D remains unclear. The CDR3 region has the DNA TGTGCCAGCAGCCAAAGACCCGTGAGCCCTGAGCAGTACTTC. It translates to CASSQRPVSPEQYF.